This T cell receptor (beta chain) was observed in a study of blood T cells in healthy people across ages. CDR3 length: 13 residues. The germline gives CDR1 KGHDR, CDR2 SFDVKD. Between the trimmed V and J ends, which lost 5 bases and 2 bases, there was a span of 9 bases. Whole-study results and caveats: The recorded TCR beta diversity per million T cells decreased in a roughly linear manner with age.

A sample-barcoded 5' primer and a J-beta primer mix were used in a second PCR of about 7 to 12 cycles. TCRdb analysed the 5' RACE reads with MiXCR anew, one entry per CDR3 protein. This sample has about a million distinct CDR3 sequences, with more than 30% found just once. To note about this clonotype: What it recognizes is unknown.

This receptor was taken from a man aged 18 to 35 in good health. The rearrangement uses TRBV24-1 and TRBJ2-7; D is possibly TRBD1 (5 bases). Input material: blood. The CDR3 bases are TGTGCCACCAGTGGCAGGGTTACCTACGAGCAGTACTTC. This gives the protein CATSGRVTYEQYF.